This TCR beta chain is from a study of cytomegalovirus exposure and HLA in healthy donors. Study-wide background: A preliminary data release comprised around 85 million unique TCRs obtained from HLA-typed donors. Study-level results: Later work showed greater clonal expansion in HLA-associated TCR beta chains than in equally common others.

The PCR was carried out with 60 Vbeta primers and 13 Jbeta primers. Original processing notes: An analysis performed later counted around 86 million unique TCR beta chains (around 9.9 million of them shared). Assay: immunoSEQ multiplex PCR; the TCRdb copy retains only in-frame clones and omits some. The V and J calls and clone size come from that table; D and trimming were worked out from the DNA. The table lists under 200,000 clones, around 82% of them singletons. In this sample, this clone turned up a few times. Its target is not known. The sequence derives from a man aged 45-65 years in good health and CMV-seropositive. The sequenced material came from PBMCs.

CDR3 protein: CASSERTGELAPQHF. CDR3 in DNA: TGTGCCAGTAGTGAACGCACAGGGGAGCTGGCGCCCCAGCATTTT. The V and J genes are TRBV19 and TRBJ1-5, with TRBD1 matching 7 bases. V lost 5 bases, J lost 9 bases, and 13 bases stayed unmatched. This CDR3 is 15 amino acids long. Germline values: CDR1 LNHDA, CDR2 SQIVND (reference sequence).